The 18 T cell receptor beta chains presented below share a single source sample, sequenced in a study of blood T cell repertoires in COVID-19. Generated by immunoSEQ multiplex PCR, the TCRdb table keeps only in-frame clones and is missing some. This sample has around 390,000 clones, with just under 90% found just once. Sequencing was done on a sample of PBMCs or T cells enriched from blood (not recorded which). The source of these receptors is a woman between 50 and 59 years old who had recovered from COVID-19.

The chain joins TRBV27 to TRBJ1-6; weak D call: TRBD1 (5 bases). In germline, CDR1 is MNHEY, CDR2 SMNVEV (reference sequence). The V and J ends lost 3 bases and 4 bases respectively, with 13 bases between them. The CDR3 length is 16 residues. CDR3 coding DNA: TGTGCCAGCAGTTTCGCCCCGGGGGGGTATAATTCACCCCTCCACTTT. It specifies CASSFAPGGYNSPLHF.

In nucleotides, the CDR3 is TGTGCCAGCAGCCTGAGCCCAGCGGGGGCGCTTTACGAGCAGTACTTC. Translated: CASSLSPAGALYEQYF. The genes are TRBV3-1 (or the pseudogene TRBV3-2) and TRBJ2-7; 8 nucleotides match TRBD2. Germline CDR1 is LGHDT and CDR2 is YNNKEL (reference sequence). The J segment lost 4 bases and the V segment lost 4 bases, leaving 12 bases of the junction unmatched. This CDR3 comprises 16 residues.

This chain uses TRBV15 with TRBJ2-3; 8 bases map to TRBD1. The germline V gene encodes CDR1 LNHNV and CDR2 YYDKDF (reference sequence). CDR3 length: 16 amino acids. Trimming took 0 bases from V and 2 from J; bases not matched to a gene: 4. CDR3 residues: CATSRDQGATTDTQYF. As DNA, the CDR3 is TGTGCCACCAGCAGAGATCAGGGGGCAACCACAGATACGCAGTATTTT.

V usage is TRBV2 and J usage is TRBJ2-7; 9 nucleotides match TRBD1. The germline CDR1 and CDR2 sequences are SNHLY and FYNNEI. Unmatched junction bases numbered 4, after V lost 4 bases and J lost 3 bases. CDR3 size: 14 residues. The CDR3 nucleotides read TGTGCCAGCAGTGTGAACAGGGGGCTCTACGAGCAGTACTTC. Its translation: CASSVNRGLYEQYF.

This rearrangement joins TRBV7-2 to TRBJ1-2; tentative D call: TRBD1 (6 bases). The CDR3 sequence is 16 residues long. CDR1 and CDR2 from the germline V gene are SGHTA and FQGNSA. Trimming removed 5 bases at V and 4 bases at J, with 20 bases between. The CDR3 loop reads CASSNPSGALGYGYTF. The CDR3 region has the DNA TGTGCCAGCAGCAACCCTTCAGGGGCGCTAGGCTATGGCTACACCTTC. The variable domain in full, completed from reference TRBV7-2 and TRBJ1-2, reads GAGVSQSPSNKVTEKGKDVELRCDPISGHTALYWYRQSLGQGLEFLIYFQGNSAPDKSGLPSDRFSAERTGGSVSTLTIQRTQQEDSAVYLCASSNPSGALGYGYTFGSGTRLTVV.

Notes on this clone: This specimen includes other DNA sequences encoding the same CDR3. The CDR3 protein is CASSRDRGNYGYTF. The CDR3 bases are TGTGCCAGCAGCCGGGACAGGGGAAACTATGGCTACACCTTC. This chain uses TRBV3-1 (or the pseudogene TRBV3-2) with TRBJ1-2; 10 bases align to TRBD1. CDR3 size: 14 residues. Looked up from germline, CDR1 is LGHDT and CDR2 is YNNKEL (reference sequence). With 4 bases clipped from V and 2 bases from J, the junction kept 1 base outside the gene matches.

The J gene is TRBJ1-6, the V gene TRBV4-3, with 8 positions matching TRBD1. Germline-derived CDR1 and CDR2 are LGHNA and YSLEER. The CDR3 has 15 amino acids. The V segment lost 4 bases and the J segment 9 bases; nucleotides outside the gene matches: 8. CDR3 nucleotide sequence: TGCGCCAGCAGCCCGGACAGGGCCTGGGGTTCACCCCTCCACTTT. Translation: CASSPDRAWGSPLHF.

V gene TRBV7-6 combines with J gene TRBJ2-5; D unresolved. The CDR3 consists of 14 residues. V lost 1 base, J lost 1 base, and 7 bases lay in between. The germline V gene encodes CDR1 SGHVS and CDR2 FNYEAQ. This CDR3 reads CASSLVGTQETQYF. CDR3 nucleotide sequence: TGTGCCAGCAGCTTAGTCGGTACCCAAGAGACCCAGTACTTC.

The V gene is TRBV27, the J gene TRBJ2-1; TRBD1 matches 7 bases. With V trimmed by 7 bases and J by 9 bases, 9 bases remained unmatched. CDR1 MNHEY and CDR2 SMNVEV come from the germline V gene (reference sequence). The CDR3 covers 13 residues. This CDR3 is CASTQTGLGEQFF. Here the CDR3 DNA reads TGTGCCAGCACCCAGACAGGGCTAGGTGAGCAGTTCTTC.

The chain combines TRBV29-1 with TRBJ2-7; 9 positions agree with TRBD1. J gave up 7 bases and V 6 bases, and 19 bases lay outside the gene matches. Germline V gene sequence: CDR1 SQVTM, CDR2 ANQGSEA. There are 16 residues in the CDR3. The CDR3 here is CSVRDPGTGSLREQYF. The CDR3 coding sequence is TGCAGCGTCAGAGACCCCGGGACAGGGTCTCTGAGGGAGCAGTACTTC.

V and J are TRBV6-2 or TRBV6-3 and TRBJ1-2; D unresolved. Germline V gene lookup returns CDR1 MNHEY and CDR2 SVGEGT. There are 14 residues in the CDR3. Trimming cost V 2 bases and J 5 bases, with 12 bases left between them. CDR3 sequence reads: CASSYGPVRYGYTF. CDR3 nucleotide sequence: TGTGCCAGCAGTTACGGCCCTGTGCGGTATGGCTACACCTTC.

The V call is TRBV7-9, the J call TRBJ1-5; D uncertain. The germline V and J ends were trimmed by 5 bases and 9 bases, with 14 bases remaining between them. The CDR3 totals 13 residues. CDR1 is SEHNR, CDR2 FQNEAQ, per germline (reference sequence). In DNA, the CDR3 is TGTGCCAGCAGCCCTAGCGGGGATGCGCCCCAGCATTTT. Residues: CASSPSGDAPQHF.

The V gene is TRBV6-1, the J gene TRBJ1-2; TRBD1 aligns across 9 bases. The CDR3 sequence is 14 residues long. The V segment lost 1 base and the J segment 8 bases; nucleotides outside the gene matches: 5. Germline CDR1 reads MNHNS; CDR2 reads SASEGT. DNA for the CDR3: TGTGCCAGCAGTGAAGGGGACAGGGTAGACGGCTACACCTTC. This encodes CASSEGDRVDGYTF.

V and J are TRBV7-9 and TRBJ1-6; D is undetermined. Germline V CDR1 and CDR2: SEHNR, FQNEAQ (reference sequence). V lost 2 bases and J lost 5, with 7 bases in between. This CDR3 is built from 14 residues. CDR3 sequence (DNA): TGTGCCAGCAGCTTAATGCCAGATAATTCACCCCTCCACTTT. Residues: CASSLMPDNSPLHF.

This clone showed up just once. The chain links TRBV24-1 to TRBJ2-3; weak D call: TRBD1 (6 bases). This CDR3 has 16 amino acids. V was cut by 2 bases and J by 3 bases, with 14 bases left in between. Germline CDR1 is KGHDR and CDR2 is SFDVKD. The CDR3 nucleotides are TGTGCCACCAGTGATTCCCGGGACACAATAACAGATACGCAGTATTTT. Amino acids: CATSDSRDTITDTQYF.

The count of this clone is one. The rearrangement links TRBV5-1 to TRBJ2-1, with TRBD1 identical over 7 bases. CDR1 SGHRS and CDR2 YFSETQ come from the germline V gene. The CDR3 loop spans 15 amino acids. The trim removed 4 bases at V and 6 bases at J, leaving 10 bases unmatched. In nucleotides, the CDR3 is TGCGCCAGCAGCGTAGGGACAGCTTTAGCCAATGAGCAGTTCTTC. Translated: CASSVGTALANEQFF.

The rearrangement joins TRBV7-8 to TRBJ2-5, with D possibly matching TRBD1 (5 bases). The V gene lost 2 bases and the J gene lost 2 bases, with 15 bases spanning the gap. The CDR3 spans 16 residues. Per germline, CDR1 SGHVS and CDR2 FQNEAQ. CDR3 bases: TGTGCCAGCAGCTTATCAGGGCTGACAGCGCAAGAGACCCAGTACTTC. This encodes CASSLSGLTAQETQYF. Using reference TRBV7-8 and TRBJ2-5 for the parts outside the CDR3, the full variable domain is GAGVSQSPRYKVAKRGQDVALRCDPISGHVSLFWYQQALGQGPEFLTYFQNEAQLDKSGLPSDRFFAERPEGSVSTLKIQRTQQEDSAVYLCASSLSGLTAQETQYFGPGTRLLVL.

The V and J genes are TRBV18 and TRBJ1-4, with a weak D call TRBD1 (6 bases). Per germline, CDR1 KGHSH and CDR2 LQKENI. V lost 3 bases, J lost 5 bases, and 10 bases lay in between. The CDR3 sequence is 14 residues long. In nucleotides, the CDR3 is TGTGCCAGCTCACCGGGGGCTGCAAATGAAAAACTGTTTTTT. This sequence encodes CASSPGAANEKLFF.